The 29 T cell receptor beta chains below were found in one sample sequenced in a study of CD8+ T cells in alopecia areata. Described treatment: oral pan-JAK inhibitor, 5-10 mg twice daily. RNA extraction and reverse transcription yielded cDNA as sequencing template. TCRdb keeps only in-frame clones here, not all; method: immunoSEQ multiplex PCR. The data show some 130,000 clones, roughly 52% seen once. The source material was CD8+ T cells sorted from blood, sampled at week 4, from a patient treated with tofacitinib. Source of these receptors: a human donor with alopecia areata.

The genes are TRBV10-3 and TRBJ2-3; D gene unclear. This CDR3 contains 12 residues. Germline loops: CDR1 ENHRY, CDR2 SYGVKD. Between the trimmed V and J ends, which lost 3 bases and 13 bases, there was a span of 14 bases. The CDR3 sequence is CAISDLETSEYF. For the CDR3, the DNA is TGTGCCATCAGTGACCTGGAAACCTCCGAGTATTTT.

The V call is TRBV25-1, the J call TRBJ2-1, with a weak D call TRBD1 (5 bases). CDR1 MGHDK and CDR2 SYGVNS come from the germline V gene. Trimming pared 4 bases from V and 4 bases from J, leaving 8 bases between. The CDR3 length is 13 residues. CDR3 region: CASSGDSYNEQFF. Written as DNA, the CDR3 is TGTGCCAGCAGTGGAGACAGTTACAATGAGCAGTTCTTC.

This clone was counted only a few times. The chain joins TRBV5-6 to TRBJ2-4; D is possibly TRBD2 (5 bases). CDR1 and CDR2 (germline): SGHDT, YYEEEE. V was clipped by 0 bases and J by 9 bases, with 10 bases between them. The CDR3 covers 13 residues. The CDR3: CASSLGAGGIQYF. CDR3 nucleotides: TGTGCCAGCAGCTTGGGGGCGGGCGGCATTCAGTACTTC.

V is TRBV27 and J is TRBJ2-7; no definite D call. Trimming cost V 3 bases and J 3 bases, with 9 bases left between them. From germline, CDR1 is MNHEY and CDR2 SMNVEV (reference sequence). The CDR3 is 13 amino acids. The CDR3 DNA reads TGTGCCAGCAGTTTTGGGTTGGGCTACGAGCAGTACTTC. Protein sequence: CASSFGLGYEQYF.

The CDR3 region has the DNA TGTGCCAGCAGCGTACAGGGGTTGAATTCACCCCTCCACTTT. It codes for CASSVQGLNSPLHF. J is TRBJ1-6 and V is TRBV13, with TRBD1 matching 7 bases. CDR3 length: 14 amino acids. Germline V gives CDR1 PRHDT, CDR2 FYEKMQ (reference sequence). Losses at the gene ends were 5 bases for V and 7 bases for J; bases not matched to a gene: 5.

The genes are TRBV23-1 and TRBJ1-1; 7 nucleotides line up with TRBD1. TRBV23-1 is treated as an ORF (open reading frame) with a function not yet certain. Trimming took 2 bases from V and 11 from J; bases not matched to a gene: 5. The CDR3 is 12 residues long. The CDR3 DNA follows: TGCGCCAGCAGTCAACAACAGGGGAGGGCTTTCTTT. It translates to CASSQQQGRAFF.

The chain is built from TRBV10-3 and TRBJ2-7, with 7 bases identical to TRBD1. Germline V gives CDR1 ENHRY, CDR2 SYGVKD. Losses at the gene ends were 6 bases for V and 5 bases for J; bases not matched to a gene: 7. This CDR3 has 13 amino acids. CDR3 in amino acids: CAIRRGPLDEQYF. CDR3 sequence (DNA): TGTGCCATCAGAAGGGGGCCGTTGGACGAGCAGTACTTC.

The chain couples TRBV4-2 to TRBJ1-4; D unclear. The length of the CDR3 is 14 residues. The V gene's germline CDR1 is LGHNA and CDR2 YNFKEQ. V was shortened by 4 bases and J by 2 bases, with 8 bases between the two germline ends. The CDR3 protein is CASSRKGTNEKLFF. The CDR3, as DNA: TGTGCCAGCAGCCGTAAAGGGACTAATGAAAAACTGTTTTTT.

The genes are TRBV2 and TRBJ2-2; 7 nucleotides agree with TRBD2. V lost 7 bases, J lost 4 bases, and 9 bases stayed unmatched. CDR3 length: 15 amino acids. The germline V gene encodes CDR1 SNHLY and CDR2 FYNNEI. CDR3 DNA: TGTGCCAGCACCTACACGGGGGAGGGCACCGGGGAGCTGTTTTTT. Protein sequence: CASTYTGEGTGELFF.

V usage is TRBV6-6 and J usage is TRBJ1-1, with TRBD1 as a possible D gene (6 bases). Looked up from germline, CDR1 is MNHNY and CDR2 is SVGAGI (reference sequence). The CDR3 covers 13 residues. V gave up 5 bases and J gave up 4 bases, with 11 bases separating them. The CDR3 DNA reads TGTGCCAGCAGTCCCCAGGGGTCCACTGAAGCTTTCTTT. Its protein is CASSPQGSTEAFF.

V and J are TRBV7-9 and TRBJ2-7; no reliable D call. The CDR3 runs 13 residues. Germline-derived CDR1 and CDR2 are SEHNR and FQNEAQ (reference sequence). V lost 1 base to trimming and J lost 1 base, with 5 bases between them. In DNA, the CDR3 is TGTGCCAGCAGCTTAGGACCATCCTACGAGCAGTACTTC. Encoded protein: CASSLGPSYEQYF.

This clone was counted between two and nine times. The rearrangement uses TRBV29-1 and TRBJ1-2, with D hard to call. The germline V gene encodes CDR1 SQVTM and CDR2 ANQGSEA. CDR3 size: 20 residues. V lost 0 bases to trimming and J lost 0 bases, with 26 bases between them. The CDR3 spells CSVEDQAAPLLDGSNYGYTF. DNA of the CDR3: TGCAGCGTTGAAGATCAAGCGGCTCCCCTATTGGACGGATCTAACTATGGCTACACCTTC.

The chain links TRBV25-1 to TRBJ2-1, with D perhaps matching TRBD1 or TRBD2 (7 bases each). The germline CDR1 and CDR2 sequences are MGHDK and SYGVNS. Trimming stripped 3 bases from V and 14 bases from J, with 14 bases between. The CDR3 covers 12 residues. In DNA form, the CDR3 reads TGTGCCAGCAGTGACAAGCCAGGGGGGGAGTTCTTC. Translating it yields CASSDKPGGEFF.

This clone has more than one count but fewer than ten. This chain uses TRBV18 with TRBJ1-6; D is uncertain. The V gene lost 4 bases and the J gene lost 1 base, with 17 bases spanning the gap. The germline V gene encodes CDR1 KGHSH and CDR2 LQKENI. This CDR3 comprises 18 residues. CDR3 sequence reads: CASSQPVKEGSYNSPLHF. The CDR3 nucleotides read TGTGCCAGCTCACAACCAGTGAAAGAGGGATCCTATAATTCACCCCTCCACTTT.

This clone was counted a few times. The chain uses TRBV9 and TRBJ1-1; D is perhaps TRBD1 (5 bases). Germline CDR1 reads SGDLS; CDR2 reads YYNGEE. The CDR3 runs to 17 residues. V lost 2 bases and J lost 2, with 19 bases in between. The CDR3 nucleotides are TGTGCCAGCAGCGTGGGGGAGTTGCAGGAGATAAACACTGAAGCTTTCTTT. It codes for CASSVGELQEINTEAFF.

This chain links TRBV29-1 with TRBJ1-2; D might be TRBD1 (5 bases). There are 13 residues in the CDR3. V was trimmed by 0 bases and J by 6 bases, leaving 11 bases between them. The germline V gene has CDR1 SQVTM and CDR2 ANQGSEA. CDR3 nucleotide sequence: TGCAGCGTTGAAGAGGAGATCAGGGATGGCTACACCTTC. Residues: CSVEEEIRDGYTF.

The CDR3 coding sequence is TGTGCCAGCAGCTGGGACAGCTCCTACAATGAGCAGTTCTTC. Residues: CASSWDSSYNEQFF. J is TRBJ2-1 and V is TRBV5-6, with 7 nucleotides matching TRBD1. The J segment lost 0 bases and the V segment lost 3 bases, leaving 0 bases of the junction unmatched. CDR3 size: 14 residues. Germline CDR1 is SGHDT and CDR2 is YYEEEE.

This clone has at least ten counts. V usage is TRBV9 and J usage is TRBJ1-1; 9 nucleotides match TRBD1. The trim removed 5 bases at V and 5 bases at J, leaving 4 bases unmatched. The CDR3 consists of 13 residues. Germline CDR1 reads SGDLS; CDR2 reads YYNGEE. CDR3 in amino acids: CASSTGGLTEAFF. For the CDR3, the DNA is TGTGCCAGCAGTACAGGGGGCTTGACTGAAGCTTTCTTT. Full variable domain (outside the CDR3, taken from reference TRBV9 and TRBJ1-1): DSGVTQTPKHLITATGQRVTLRCSPRSGDLSVYWYQQSLDQGLQFLIQYYNGEERAKGNILERFSAQQFPDLHSELNLSSLELGDSALYFCASSTGGLTEAFFGQGTRLTVV.

This clone has a handful of counts. V usage is TRBV2 and J usage is TRBJ1-5, with D hard to call. Germline V CDR1 and CDR2: SNHLY, FYNNEI. The CDR3 totals 13 residues. The V end was cut by 4 bases, the J end by 5 bases, with 9 bases between. The CDR3 DNA is TGTGCCAGCAGTGCCCTGAGGGATCAGCCCCAGCATTTT. Translated, it gives CASSALRDQPQHF.

This chain connects TRBV13 to TRBJ1-6; D is ambiguous. V lost 4 bases and J 0 bases, leaving 4 bases between the germline ends. This CDR3 region has 14 residues. Per germline, CDR1 PRHDT and CDR2 FYEKMQ (reference sequence). The CDR3, as DNA: TGTGCCAGCAGCTGGAGCTCCTATAATTCACCCCTCCACTTT. It codes for CASSWSSYNSPLHF.

The V gene is TRBV30, the J gene TRBJ1-4, with D possibly matching TRBD1 (5 bases). Trimming left V 2 bases short and J 4 bases short, with 20 bases between. This CDR3 contains 17 residues. The germline V gene has CDR1 GTSNPN and CDR2 SVGIG (reference sequence). The CDR3 loop reads CAWSFVGLGRINEKLFF. CDR3 DNA: TGTGCCTGGAGTTTCGTGGGTCTGGGGCGAATTAATGAAAAACTGTTTTTT.

This clone was observed a single time. V and J are TRBV15 and TRBJ2-5, with TRBD2 as a possible D gene (6 bases). The CDR3 has 13 residues. Trimming stripped 7 bases from V and 4 bases from J, with 13 bases between. CDR1 is LNHNV and CDR2 is YYDKDF in the germline V gene (reference sequence). CDR3 bases: TGTGCCACCACCCGGACTACCAGAGAGACCCAGTACTTC. Protein product: CATTRTTRETQYF.

The chain joins TRBV19 to TRBJ2-1; 9 bases fit TRBD1. V shed 7 bases, J shed 4 bases, and the junction held 14 bases outside the gene matches. CDR1 is LNHDA, CDR2 SQIVND, per germline (reference sequence). This CDR3 contains 17 residues. The CDR3 sequence is CASTLTLLGQGYNEQFF. For the CDR3, the DNA is TGTGCCAGTACCCTGACCCTATTGGGACAGGGATACAATGAGCAGTTCTTC.

The V call is TRBV27, the J call TRBJ2-1; D gene unclear. CDR3 length equals 12 residues. The V and J ends lost 5 bases and 2 bases respectively, with 4 bases between them. Germline CDR1 MNHEY, CDR2 SMNVEV (reference sequence). The CDR3 region has the DNA TGTGCCAGCAGTCCCGCCTACAATGAGCAGTTCTTC. Protein: CASSPAYNEQFF.

J is TRBJ2-5 and V is TRBV6-5; D is uncertain. The CDR3 sequence is 14 residues long. Trimming removed 1 base from V and 4 bases from J, with 10 bases in between. Germline lookup yields CDR1 MNHEY and CDR2 SVGAGI. CDR3 DNA sequence: TGTGCCAGCAGTTACTTGCTCATCCCAGAGACCCAGTACTTC. Its translation is CASSYLLIPETQYF.

The chain uses TRBV15 and TRBJ2-7; TRBD2 is a possible D gene (5 bases). Germline V gene sequence: CDR1 LNHNV, CDR2 YYDKDF (reference sequence). This CDR3 region has 15 residues. Trimming removed 1 base at V and 5 bases at J, with 15 bases between. The DNA of the CDR3 is TGTGCCACCAGCAGAGTTTCATCGGGGAACCACGAGCAGTACTTC. Its translation is CATSRVSSGNHEQYF. The complete variable domain, with remaining parts taken from reference TRBV15 and TRBJ2-7, reads DAMVIQNPRYQVTQFGKPVTLSCSQTLNHNVMYWYQQKSSQAPKLLFHYYDKDFNNEADTPDNFQSRRPNTSFCFLDIRSPGLGDTAMYLCATSRVSSGNHEQYFGPGTRLTVT.

This clone was recorded a few times. The J gene is TRBJ2-5, the V gene TRBV29-1; TRBD2 agrees at 8 bases. This CDR3 is built from 12 residues. Germline trimming cut 8 bases from V and 1 base from J; bases unmatched to any gene: 3. Germline lookup yields CDR1 SQVTM and CDR2 ANQGSEA. CDR3 bases: TGCAGCTCCACTAGCGGCCAAGAGACCCAGTACTTC. It codes for CSSTSGQETQYF.

The J gene is TRBJ2-3, the V gene TRBV15; 9 bases are a match to TRBD1. CDR1 and CDR2 from the germline V gene are LNHNV and YYDKDF (reference sequence). V shed 4 bases, J shed 5 bases, and the junction held 10 bases outside the gene matches. CDR3 length equals 16 residues. The DNA for the CDR3 is TGTGCCACCAGCAATGATACAGGGGGCAGGAAAGATACGCAGTATTTT. It codes for CATSNDTGGRKDTQYF.

The chain couples TRBV9 to TRBJ2-7, with 7 bases lining up with TRBD1. CDR3 length equals 14 residues. Trimming at V came to 4 bases and at J to 0 bases, leaving 4 bases not matched to a gene. Germline CDR1 is SGDLS and CDR2 is YYNGEE. This CDR3 reads CASSPRDSSYEQYF. The CDR3 nucleotides read TGTGCCAGCAGCCCCCGGGACAGCTCCTACGAGCAGTACTTC.